This T cell receptor (beta chain) was captured in a study of blood T cell repertoires in COVID-19. About the study: Sample material is recorded as cDNA or gDNA derived from T cells, B-cell-depleted T cells, or PBMCs.

Generated by immunoSEQ multiplex PCR, the TCRdb table keeps only in-frame clones and is missing some. The data contain around 50,000 clones, about 72% of them singletons. With 0 bases clipped from V and 7 bases from J, the junction kept 6 bases outside the gene matches. The V gene's germline CDR1 is PRHDT and CDR2 FYEKMQ (reference sequence). The CDR3 runs to 14 residues. The chain recombines TRBV13 with TRBJ2-7; 7 bases fit TRBD2. Sequencing was done on a sample of PBMCs or T cells enriched from blood (not recorded which). This TCR came from a woman aged 50 to 60 with acute COVID-19. Written as DNA, the CDR3 is TGTGCCAGCAGCTTAGGCCGGGGGGTAGGGGAGCAGTACTTC. It yields the protein CASSLGRGVGEQYF.